This TCR beta chain appears in the sequencing data of a study of shared clonotypes between healthy human individuals. The donors were all Caucasian adults (living in Nashville, Tennessee). As concerns this clone: Its antigen is unidentified. The sample has other DNA sequences that encode this CDR3 too.

Here immunoSEQ multiplex PCR was the method, and the copy in TCRdb shows in-frame clones only, minus some. Among 2 million to 2.5 million clones listed, 90% to 96% were seen once. Study-level findings and limits: The expectation was that sequencing depth would affect clonotype sharing among donors. Only blood samples were collected, and tissue repertoires likely differ. Estimated clonotype richness was generally higher in naive than memory subsets.

The TCR originated in a man younger than 35 in good health. Sequencing was carried out using naive CD4+ T cells sorted from blood. Regarding subset: CD45RA+ positively selected.

DNA of the CDR3: TGTGCCAGCAGCTTAGAGCGCCAAGAGACCCAGTACTTC. It specifies CASSLERQETQYF. This chain joins TRBV7-2 and TRBJ2-5, with no clear D. This CDR3 has 13 residues. With 1 base removed from V and 1 base from J, the gap between germline ends came to 4 bases. Germline-derived CDR1 and CDR2 are SGHTA and FQGNSA.